What follows are 12 T cell receptor beta chains derived from one specimen sequenced in a study of T cells in Graves' hyperthyroidism and ophthalmopathy. Amplified regions were TCR beta CDR3 sequences from RNA transcripts. An initial round of RT-PCR targeting the TCR CDR3 relied on the HTBI primer set. TCRdb re-derived calls from the multiplex PCR reads in MiXCR, one entry per CDR3 protein. The data show around 560,000 distinct CDR3 sequences, 16% seen once. Sequencing input: blood. The receptor source for this set is a woman aged 18-30 years with Graves' hyperthyroidism.

This clonotype was seen at least ten times. J is TRBJ2-7 and V is TRBV12-3 or TRBV12-4; D possibly corresponds to TRBD1 (8 bases). The CDR3 length is 15 residues. V was cut by 5 bases and J by 7 bases, with 21 bases left in between. The chain's CDR3 is CASSLDRGWGGEQYF. The CDR3 DNA follows: TGTGCCAGCAGTCTCGACAGGGGCTGGGGGGGAGAGCAGTACTTC.

This clonotype was seen ten or more times. The chain employs TRBV2 and TRBJ1-1, with D perhaps TRBD1 (5 bases). Per the germline V gene, CDR1 is SNHLY and CDR2 is FYNNEI. The CDR3 consists of 14 residues. V lost 5 bases, J lost 4 bases, and 14 bases lay in between. The CDR3 sequence is CASSQARGLTEAFF. The CDR3, as DNA: TGTGCCAGCAGTCAGGCGAGGGGTCTCACTGAAGCTTTCTTT. Supplemented by reference TRBV2 and TRBJ1-1, the full variable domain reads EPEVTQTPSHQVTQMGQEVILRCVPISNHLYFYWYRQILGQKVEFLVSFYNNEISEKSEIFDDQFSVERPDGSNFTLKIRSTKLEDSAMYFCASSQARGLTEAFFGQGTRLTVV.

This clonotype was counted ten times or more. The V and J genes are TRBV24-1 and TRBJ1-1; maybe TRBD1 (5 bases). The V end was cut by 3 bases, the J end by 1 base, with 11 bases between. The CDR3 covers 15 residues. The germline V gene has CDR1 KGHDR and CDR2 SFDVKD. The CDR3, as DNA: TGTGCCACCAGTGATGCGGGGGTGGGGAACACTGAAGCTTTCTTT. It encodes CATSDAGVGNTEAFF.

This clonotype was found many times. This chain links TRBV7-3 with TRBJ2-1, with 9 bases aligning to TRBD1. The CDR3 runs to 15 residues. Losses at the gene ends were 6 bases for V and 8 bases for J; bases not matched to a gene: 11. Germline values: CDR1 SGHTA, CDR2 FQGTGA. CDR3 amino acids: CASSQTGQGRYEQFF. CDR3 sequence (DNA): TGTGCCAGCAGTCAGACTGGACAGGGGAGATATGAGCAGTTCTTC.

This clonotype was counted between two and nine times. V gene TRBV24-1 combines with J gene TRBJ1-5; D remains ambiguous. The CDR3 runs 16 residues. CDR1 is KGHDR, CDR2 SFDVKD, per germline. The V end lost 4 bases, the J end lost 1 base, and 13 bases lay between the germline ends. In DNA, the CDR3 is TGTGCCACCAGTGACCCGGACGGACCGAGCAATCAGCCCCAGCATTTT. Protein sequence: CATSDPDGPSNQPQHF.

A word on this clonotype: At one of its ends the junction is not consistent with the germline gene, which may arise from a read error. V and J are TRBV19 and TRBJ1-3; D possibly corresponds to TRBD1 (6 bases). Germline V CDR1 and CDR2: LNHDA, SQIVND (reference sequence). The CDR3 has 15 residues. In DNA, the CDR3 is TGTACCAGTCCACCGGGACATGTCTCTGGAAACACCATATATTTT. This codes for CTSPPGHVSGNTIYF. Full variable domain (missing parts from reference TRBV19 and TRBJ1-3): DGGITQSPKYLFRKEGQNVTLSCEQNLNHDAMYWYRQDPGQGLRLIYYSQIVNDFQKGDIAEGYSVSREKKESFPLTVTSAQKNPTAFYLCTSPPGHVSGNTIYFGEGSWLTVV.

This clonotype was observed at least ten times. The rearrangement links TRBV6-1 to TRBJ2-5, with 9 nucleotides matching TRBD1. The V and J ends lost 6 bases and 5 bases, in that order; junction bases with no gene match: 13. Germline lookup yields CDR1 MNHNS and CDR2 SASEGT. CDR3 length: 16 amino acids. CDR3 nucleotides: TGTGCCAGCAGCAAGAGAGCGACAGGGGGTCGGGAGACCCAGTACTTC. Protein: CASSKRATGGRETQYF.

The chain recombines TRBV3-1 with TRBJ2-5; tentatively, D is TRBD2 (5 bases). CDR3 size: 14 residues. V dropped 2 bases and J dropped 5 bases, with 12 bases sitting between them. Per germline, CDR1 LGHDT and CDR2 YNNKEL (reference sequence). In DNA form, the CDR3 reads TGTGCCAGCAGCCAACGGGAATCGGGGGAGACCCAGTACTTC. Amino acid sequence: CASSQRESGETQYF.

Ten or more counts support this clonotype. This chain uses TRBV28 with TRBJ2-7; 8 bases map to TRBD2. Unmatched junction bases numbered 4, after V lost 7 bases and J lost 2 bases. The CDR3 is made up of 13 amino acids. Germline loops: CDR1 MDHEN, CDR2 SYDVKM. The CDR3 DNA reads TGTGCCAGCATGCCGGGAGGGGCCTACGAGCAGTACTTC. Translation: CASMPGGAYEQYF.

As to this clonotype: This clone may be a read error of a much larger clone one base away. The V gene is TRBV6-4, the J gene TRBJ1-2; TRBD1 matches at 8 bases. CDR1 is MRHNA, CDR2 SNTAGT, per germline. The CDR3 totals 13 residues. Trimming at V came to 6 bases and at J to 3 bases, leaving 3 bases not matched to a gene. The chain's CDR3 is CASRATGDYGYTF. In DNA, the CDR3 is TGTGCCAGCAGGGCGACAGGGGACTATGGCTACACCTTC.

This chain connects TRBV28 to TRBJ1-5, with D perhaps matching TRBD1 (6 bases). CDR1 is MDHEN and CDR2 is SYDVKM in the germline V gene. Trimming cost V 6 bases and J 7 bases, with 19 bases left between them. The CDR3 spans 15 residues. CDR3 loop: CASSRGGGLEQPQHF. In DNA, the CDR3 is TGTGCCAGCAGCCGGGGAGGGGGGCTAGAACAGCCCCAGCATTTT.

This chain connects TRBV7-6 to TRBJ2-2, with 8 bases aligning to TRBD1. The CDR3 has 17 residues. Trimming at V came to 2 bases and at J to 4 bases, leaving 9 bases not matched to a gene. Germline CDR1 and CDR2: SGHVS and FNYEAQ. CDR3 region: CASSLQRTGRATGELFF. The CDR3 DNA reads TGTGCCAGCAGCTTACAAAGGACAGGGCGGGCCACCGGGGAGCTGTTTTTT.